The next 8 T cell receptor beta chains were all read from a single sample in a study of beta chain features in type 1 diabetes. Expressed TCRB transcripts were sequenced because the isolated RNA had all been reverse transcribed beforehand. Using immunoSEQ multiplex PCR, the repertoire was profiled, and TCRdb retains in-frame clones only, with some absent. Here the sample spans 200,000 to 250,000 clones, 25% to 35% being singletons. Material for sequencing was central memory CD4+ T cells from blood. The receptors derive from a man aged 25 to 40 in good health.

The chain joins TRBV7-2 to TRBJ1-2; possible D gene TRBD1, 5 bases. Germline CDR1 is SGHTA and CDR2 is FQGNSA. This CDR3 is 12 amino acids long. Trimming took off 6 bases at V and 3 bases at J, with 8 bases between the two ends. This CDR3 reads CASSRGYYGYTF. Written as DNA, the CDR3 is TGTGCCAGCAGTCGGGGCTACTATGGCTACACCTTC.

V usage is TRBV5-1 and J usage is TRBJ1-1; the match to TRBD1 covers 7 bases. CDR3 length: 15 amino acids. CDR1 is SGHRS and CDR2 is YFSETQ in the germline V gene. Unmatched junction bases numbered 2, after V lost 0 bases and J lost 0 bases. CDR3 loop: CASSLVTGVNTEAFF. Here the CDR3 DNA reads TGCGCCAGCAGCTTGGTAACAGGGGTGAACACTGAAGCTTTCTTT.

V usage is TRBV6-6 and J usage is TRBJ2-3; TRBD2 matches at 11 bases. CDR3 length: 16 residues. CDR1 MNHNY and CDR2 SVGAGI come from the germline V gene (reference sequence). The chain's CDR3 is CSSRESASGRRYTQYF. CDR3 bases: TGTTCCTCTAGGGAGAGTGCTAGCGGGAGGCGTTATACGCAGTATTTT.

This clone occurred a few times. V and J are TRBV10-3 and TRBJ2-3; TRBD2 matches at 7 bases. With 10 bases clipped from V and 8 bases from J, the junction kept 12 bases outside the gene matches. Looked up from germline, CDR1 is ENHRY and CDR2 is SYGVKD. This CDR3 region has 13 residues. CDR3 region: CATLAETGSTQYF. In DNA, the CDR3 is TGTGCCACTCTAGCGGAGACGGGGTCTACGCAGTATTTT.

This clone was seen more than once but under ten times. The CDR3 is CASSLDGRSEQYF. The CDR3 region has the DNA TGTGCCAGCAGCTTAGACGGTAGAAGCGAGCAGTACTTC. The rearrangement uses TRBV7-2 and TRBJ2-7, with no clear D. V was trimmed by 1 base and J by 6 bases, leaving 10 bases between them. From germline, CDR1 is SGHTA and CDR2 FQGNSA. This CDR3 is 13 amino acids long.

The genes are TRBV13 and TRBJ2-3; D is unresolved. The CDR3 totals 11 residues. Trimming shortened V by 5 bases and J by 5 bases, and 5 bases separated the two germline ends. Germline V CDR1 and CDR2: PRHDT, FYEKMQ (reference sequence). The DNA for the CDR3 is TGTGCCAGCAGCGAACTAGATACGCAGTATTTT. Protein: CASSELDTQYF.

This clone has just a few counts. This rearrangement joins TRBV29-1 to TRBJ1-2, with 7 bases aligning to TRBD1. There are 14 residues in the CDR3. V was pared by 7 bases and J by 8 bases, with 16 bases of the junction left unmatched. Per the germline V gene, CDR1 is SQVTM and CDR2 is ANQGSEA. CDR3 in DNA: TGCAGCGCTTCCCAGCGTACAGGGGAAGGCGGCTACACCTTC. This gives the protein CSASQRTGEGGYTF.

V and J are TRBV19 and TRBJ1-2, with D tentatively TRBD1 (5 bases). Germline CDR1 is LNHDA and CDR2 is SQIVND (reference sequence). The CDR3 runs to 14 residues. V gave up 1 base and J gave up 2 bases, with 8 bases separating them. The CDR3 is CASSIVGTNYGYTF. Written as DNA, the CDR3 is TGTGCCAGTAGTATAGTGGGGACGAACTATGGCTACACCTTC.